The 21 T cell receptor beta chains listed next were all sequenced from one sample in a study of T cell repertoires in cytomegalovirus infection. From the reads, TCRdb called clonotypes with MiXCR, one entry per CDR3 protein. This table has 150,000 or so distinct CDR3 sequences, roughly 20% appearing once. Their antigen targets remain unknown. The sequences come from CD8+ T cells from cultured PBMCs, collected from culture after CMV antigen stimulation. These receptors were collected from a human donor in good health (CMV status not recorded). Some clones in this sample may be carry-over from other donors' samples.

This chain uses TRBV6-1 with TRBJ2-1; 11 positions agree with TRBD2. The trim removed 9 bases at V and 0 bases at J, leaving 16 bases unmatched. This CDR3 has 19 amino acids. CDR1 MNHNS and CDR2 SASEGT come from the germline V gene. CDR3 nucleotide sequence: TGTGCCAGTGACCCCCATGGGCTAGCGGGGGGTAGCTCCTACAATGAGCAGTTCTTC. Its protein product is CASDPHGLAGGSSYNEQFF.

In its sample, this clonotype was seen many times. The chain employs TRBV7-2 and TRBJ2-7; no firm D call. The germline gives CDR1 SGHTA, CDR2 FQGNSA. The CDR3 is made up of 12 amino acids. V was clipped by 5 bases and J by 4 bases, with 9 bases between them. This CDR3 reads CASSVVGYEQYF. In nucleotides, the CDR3 is TGTGCCAGCAGCGTTGTCGGTTACGAGCAGTACTTC.

This clonotype appeared a few times. The V and J genes are TRBV7-9 and TRBJ1-2, with TRBD1 matching over 10 bases. The V segment lost 4 bases and the J segment 4 bases; nucleotides outside the gene matches: 6. This CDR3 contains 15 residues. Germline CDR1 is SEHNR and CDR2 is FQNEAQ (reference sequence). The CDR3 is CASSYLRTGGYGYTF. CDR3 coding DNA: TGTGCCAGCAGCTACTTGAGGACAGGGGGCTATGGCTACACCTTC.

This clonotype was seen more than once but under ten times. The chain recombines TRBV27 with TRBJ2-2; 7 nucleotides align to TRBD1. The trim removed 6 bases at V and 2 bases at J, leaving 6 bases unmatched. Germline V gene data show CDR1 as MNHEY and CDR2 as SMNVEV (reference sequence). This CDR3 has 15 residues. For the CDR3, the DNA is TGTGCCAGCAGATCATGGACAGGAAACACCGGGGAGCTGTTTTTT. Protein product: CASRSWTGNTGELFF.

The rearrangement links TRBV6-6 to TRBJ1-1, with 7 nucleotides matching TRBD1. Germline CDR1 is MNHNY and CDR2 is SVGAGI (reference sequence). V lost 10 bases, J lost 4 bases, and 6 bases stayed unmatched. The CDR3 contains 12 residues. CDR3 residues: CATQDRSTEAFF. DNA of the CDR3: TGTGCCACTCAGGACAGGAGCACTGAAGCTTTCTTT.

The chain employs TRBV14 and TRBJ2-7; 8 bases fit TRBD2. Looked up from germline, CDR1 is SGHDN and CDR2 is FVKESK. The CDR3 is 15 amino acids. The V gene end was trimmed by 3 bases and the J gene end by 2 bases; junction bases not matched to a gene: 6. CDR3 in DNA: TGTGCCAGCAGCCACTCCGGGACTAGAGCCTACGAGCAGTACTTC. Its translation: CASSHSGTRAYEQYF.

This CDR3 reads CASGLVHTLSSYNEQFF. CDR3 coding DNA: TGTGCTAGTGGTTTGGTCCACACTTTGAGCTCCTACAATGAGCAGTTCTTC. This chain connects TRBV12-5 to TRBJ2-1; D remains ambiguous. CDR1 is LGHNT and CDR2 is FRNRAP in the germline V gene. Trimming pared 0 bases from V and 0 bases from J, leaving 12 bases between. This CDR3 comprises 17 residues.

The V and J genes are TRBV12-3 or TRBV12-4 and TRBJ1-2, with 8 bases lining up with TRBD1. This CDR3 is built from 15 residues. V lost 5 bases to trimming and J lost 3 bases; unmatched junction nucleotides: 8. In nucleotides, the CDR3 is TGTGCCAGCAGTCATTCCTACAGGGGGTACTATGGCTACACCTTC. Amino acids: CASSHSYRGYYGYTF.

The CDR3 coding sequence is TGTGCCAGCAGTTTACGGCAGACAAGGCAAACTGAAGCTTTCTTT. Protein sequence: CASSLRQTRQTEAFF. The chain couples TRBV28 to TRBJ1-1; D is undetermined. Trimming pared 2 bases from V and 5 bases from J, leaving 15 bases between. This CDR3 spans 15 amino acids. Germline-derived CDR1 and CDR2 are MDHEN and SYDVKM.

A few counts support this clonotype. V is TRBV4-3 and J is TRBJ1-5; D call uncertain. Looked up from germline, CDR1 is LGHNA and CDR2 is YSLEER. The CDR3 contains 13 residues. Trimming stripped 0 bases from V and 6 bases from J, with 6 bases between. The CDR3 region is CASSQDIAQPQHF. Here the CDR3 DNA reads TGCGCCAGCAGCCAAGACATAGCTCAGCCCCAGCATTTT.

The genes are TRBV7-2 and TRBJ2-3; 8 bases align to TRBD2. CDR1 and CDR2 (germline): SGHTA, FQGNSA. Unmatched junction bases numbered 5, after V lost 1 base and J lost 2 bases. The CDR3 is 16 amino acids. CDR3 protein: CASSLEVAGYTDTQYF. DNA of the CDR3: TGTGCCAGCAGCTTAGAGGTAGCGGGATACACAGATACGCAGTATTTT.

The chain carries TRBV29-1 and TRBJ1-3; TRBD1 matches 7 bases. The germline gives CDR1 SQVTM, CDR2 ANQGSEA. Trimming removed 5 bases from V and 8 bases from J; junction bases left unmatched: 0. The CDR3 totals 10 residues. CDR3 sequence reads: CSVQGDTIYF. For the CDR3, the DNA is TGCAGCGTTCAGGGGGACACCATATATTTT.

The chain is built from TRBV28 and TRBJ1-4, with a weak D call TRBD1 (5 bases). The CDR3 runs 14 residues. V dropped 5 bases and J dropped 3 bases, with 10 bases sitting between them. CDR1 and CDR2 (germline): MDHEN, SYDVKM. The CDR3: CASSVGLPNEKLFF. The CDR3 DNA follows: TGTGCCAGCAGTGTGGGACTGCCTAATGAAAAACTGTTTTTT.

J is TRBJ1-1 and V is TRBV7-2; TRBD1 agrees at 11 bases. CDR1 SGHTA and CDR2 FQGNSA come from the germline V gene. The CDR3 is 18 residues long. V was pared by 1 base and J by 0 bases, with 7 bases of the junction left unmatched. CDR3 in DNA: TGTGCCAGCAGCTTAGATAAGGACAGGGGGCGGGTGAACACTGAAGCTTTCTTT. Translation gives CASSLDKDRGRVNTEAFF.

The rearrangement uses TRBV24-1 and TRBJ1-1; the D gene is possibly TRBD1 (6 bases). CDR3 size: 15 residues. Between the trimmed V and J ends, which lost 5 bases and 1 base, there was a span of 13 bases. Germline values: CDR1 KGHDR, CDR2 SFDVKD. The CDR3 DNA follows: TGTGCCACCAGTGGATACAGGGATGGGAACACTGAAGCTTTCTTT. Translated: CATSGYRDGNTEAFF.

The chain has TRBV7-2 and TRBJ2-2; the D gene is possibly TRBD1 (5 bases). The V and J ends lost 1 base and 6 bases respectively, with 15 bases between them. The V gene's germline CDR1 is SGHTA and CDR2 FQGNSA. The CDR3 extends over 16 amino acids. The CDR3 coding sequence is TGTGCCAGCAGCTTAGTAGTAGGGGCAGGATCCGGGGAGCTGTTTTTT. This codes for CASSLVVGAGSGELFF.

The rearrangement joins TRBV20-1 to TRBJ2-5; tentatively, D is TRBD2 (6 bases). The CDR3 consists of 13 residues. The germline V and J ends were trimmed by 3 bases and 5 bases, with 13 bases remaining between them. CDR1 and CDR2 (germline): DFQATT, SNEGSKA (reference sequence). This chain's CDR3 is CSARSRGLETQYF. The CDR3, as DNA: TGCAGTGCTAGGTCCCGGGGGTTGGAGACCCAGTACTTC.

This clonotype occurred a few times. This sequence joins TRBV10-2 and TRBJ2-7, with TRBD2 matching 7 bases. Per germline, CDR1 WSHSY and CDR2 SAAADI. This CDR3 is built from 14 residues. The junction had 5 bases not matched to a gene; V was cut back by 4 bases and J by 2 bases. Here the CDR3 reads CASSGGGSAYEQYF. In DNA, the CDR3 is TGCGCCAGCAGTGGGGGGGGGTCCGCCTACGAGCAGTACTTC.

The table lists this clonotype with a few counts. V and J are TRBV27 and TRBJ1-2; unclear D gene. There are 14 residues in the CDR3. Per the germline V gene, CDR1 is MNHEY and CDR2 is SMNVEV (reference sequence). Trimming took 5 bases from V and 2 from J, leaving 12 bases between them. The CDR3 is CASSKDGLNYGYTF. The DNA of the CDR3 is TGTGCCAGCAGTAAGGACGGGCTAAACTATGGCTACACCTTC.

The V call is TRBV7-4, the J call TRBJ2-3; D might be TRBD2 (6 bases). Germline V gene lookup returns CDR1 SGHVT and CDR2 SQSDAQ. V lost 4 bases to trimming and J lost 5 bases, with 16 bases between them. This CDR3 region has 15 residues. The DNA of the CDR3 is TGTGCCAGCAGCTCAAGATATTTGACTAGAGATACGCAGTATTTT. It encodes CASSSRYLTRDTQYF.

A few counts support this clonotype. The CDR3 region has the DNA TGTGCCAGCAGTTCGCGGACAGTCTCCTATAATTCACCCCTCCACTTT. This gives the protein CASSSRTVSYNSPLHF. The chain is built from TRBV6-8 and TRBJ1-6; possibly TRBD1 for D (6 bases). V lost 4 bases to trimming and J lost 0 bases, with 10 bases between them. The CDR3 sequence is 16 residues long. The germline gives CDR1 MNHGY, CDR2 SAAAGT.